One and the same sample provided the 27 T cell receptor beta chains below, sequenced in a study of T-cell reconstitution after alpha-beta-depleted transplantation in children. Preparing the TCRbeta library involved the use of unique molecular identifiers. A single record per CDR3 protein comes from TCRdb applying MiXCR to the PCR reads. The repertoire consists of fewer than 350,000 distinct CDR3 sequences, with over 9% occurring once and the leading ten covering approximately 7.6%. This material consisted of PBMCs, taken before TCRalphabeta/CD19-depleted stem cell transplant. These receptors all come from a boy under two years old with acute myeloid leukemia, due to receive a stem cell transplant.

This chain connects TRBV12-5 to TRBJ2-3, with D maybe TRBD2 (5 bases). Germline CDR1 LGHNT, CDR2 FRNRAP. The CDR3 covers 14 residues. The V end lost 0 bases, the J end lost 3 bases, and 7 bases lay between the germline ends. This CDR3 reads CASGLVRGTDTQYF. The CDR3 region has the DNA TGTGCTAGTGGTTTGGTACGAGGGACAGATACGCAGTATTTT.

This clonotype was counted ten times or more. The chain joins TRBV6-1 to TRBJ2-7, with a possible D match to TRBD1 (6 bases). The ends were cut back, 10 bases at V and 2 bases at J, with 21 bases in the middle. The germline V gene encodes CDR1 MNHNS and CDR2 SASEGT. The CDR3 has 15 residues. The CDR3 DNA reads TGTGCCACCATACTAACACAGGGAGTTCCCTACGAGCAGTACTTC. Translating gives CATILTQGVPYEQYF.

V and J are TRBV6-4 and TRBJ2-1, with D perhaps being TRBD1 or TRBD2 (5 bases each). The CDR3 runs 16 residues. V lost 1 base to trimming and J lost 0 bases, with 10 bases between them. CDR1 MRHNA and CDR2 SNTAGT come from the germline V gene. CDR3 nucleotides: TGTGCCAGCAGTGACTTGGGGGTAGGCTCCTACAATGAGCAGTTCTTC. Amino acids: CASSDLGVGSYNEQFF.

This clonotype appeared a few times. The genes are TRBV7-2 and TRBJ2-7; TRBD1 agrees at 7 bases. The germline V gene has CDR1 SGHTA and CDR2 FQGNSA. The CDR3 is made up of 15 amino acids. J gave up 3 bases and V 5 bases, and 10 bases lay outside the gene matches. CDR3 protein: CASSRDREGHYEQYF. The DNA of the CDR3 is TGTGCCAGCAGCCGCGACAGGGAAGGGCACTACGAGCAGTACTTC. Drawing the rest from reference TRBV7-2 and TRBJ2-7, the complete variable domain is GAGVSQSPSNKVTEKGKDVELRCDPISGHTALYWYRQSLGQGLEFLIYFQGNSAPDKSGLPSDRFSAERTGGSVSTLTIQRTQQEDSAVYLCASSRDREGHYEQYFGPGTRLTVT.

This clonotype was seen repeatedly, ten times or more. The genes are TRBV4-3 and TRBJ2-3, with D hard to call. The CDR3 is 14 residues long. The V and J ends lost 4 bases and 1 base respectively, with 9 bases between them. Germline V CDR1 and CDR2: LGHNA, YSLEER. In nucleotides, the CDR3 is TGCGCCAGCAGCCTGAATCAGGGCACAGATACGCAGTATTTT. It specifies CASSLNQGTDTQYF.

This clonotype was seen a handful of times. The rearrangement links TRBV29-1 to TRBJ2-1; 8 bases fit TRBD2. The CDR3 has 16 amino acids. Germline lookup yields CDR1 SQVTM and CDR2 ANQGSEA. V dropped 4 bases and J dropped 3; count of bases not matched to a gene: 11. DNA of the CDR3: TGCAGCGTTGGGGTAGCGGGAATGTCCTACTACAATGAGCAGTTCTTC. It is translated as CSVGVAGMSYYNEQFF.

The rearrangement links TRBV20-1 to TRBJ2-2; 8 positions match TRBD1. Germline V gives CDR1 DFQATT, CDR2 SNEGSKA (reference sequence). The V segment lost 3 bases and the J segment 4 bases; nucleotides outside the gene matches: 7. There are 15 residues in the CDR3. Here the CDR3 reads CSASMSQGATGELFF. The CDR3 bases are TGCAGTGCTAGCATGAGTCAGGGGGCCACCGGGGAGCTGTTTTTT.

This clonotype was counted at least ten times. The rearrangement uses TRBV3-1 and TRBJ2-7; 10 bases line up with TRBD2. This CDR3 contains 14 residues. J was trimmed by 7 bases and V by 6 bases; bases with no gene match: 9. CDR1 and CDR2 (germline): LGHDT, YNNKEL (reference sequence). The CDR3 spells CASRSSGRAGEQYF. The CDR3 DNA reads TGTGCCAGCAGGTCGAGCGGGAGGGCCGGAGAGCAGTACTTC.

This clonotype was observed a few times. The gene calls are TRBV10-3 and TRBJ2-7; D may be TRBD1 (6 bases). V was trimmed by 9 bases and J by 5 bases, leaving 17 bases between them. The CDR3 covers 13 residues. Germline lookup yields CDR1 ENHRY and CDR2 SYGVKD. CDR3 protein: CAIFDRSSHEQYF. CDR3 nucleotides: TGTGCCATTTTCGACAGGTCAAGCCACGAGCAGTACTTC.

This clonotype was seen many times. The chain has TRBV7-2 and TRBJ2-1, with a possible D match to TRBD2 (6 bases). This CDR3 comprises 15 residues. V dropped 5 bases and J dropped 0 bases, with 11 bases sitting between them. From germline, CDR1 is SGHTA and CDR2 FQGNSA. CDR3 nucleotide sequence: TGTGCCAGCAGCCTATACGGGAGCTCCTACAATGAGCAGTTCTTC. It translates to CASSLYGSSYNEQFF.

This clonotype appeared many times. The chain employs TRBV29-1 and TRBJ2-7, with TRBD2 identical over 12 bases. The CDR3 is made up of 13 amino acids. V was pared by 6 bases and J by 6 bases, with 6 bases of the junction left unmatched. CDR1 is SQVTM and CDR2 is ANQGSEA in the germline V gene. The CDR3 here is CSVRTSGEGEQYF. The CDR3 nucleotides read TGCAGCGTCCGGACTAGCGGGGAGGGCGAGCAGTACTTC.

This clonotype was recorded many times. CDR3 sequence reads: CASSHILAGGTDTQYF. The CDR3 DNA is TGTGCCAGCAGCCACATACTAGCGGGGGGCACAGATACGCAGTATTTT. The rearrangement joins TRBV3-1 to TRBJ2-3; TRBD2 agrees at 11 bases. The CDR3 is 16 amino acids. J was trimmed by 1 base and V by 3 bases; bases with no gene match: 3. Germline values: CDR1 LGHDT, CDR2 YNNKEL (reference sequence).

This clonotype was seen at least ten times. J is TRBJ2-3 and V is TRBV10-3; possibly TRBD2 for D (5 bases). V was pared by 5 bases and J by 3 bases, with 6 bases between. The CDR3 runs 12 residues. Per the germline V gene, CDR1 is ENHRY and CDR2 is SYGVKD. The CDR3 DNA sequence: TGTGCCATCAGTCCGGGGACAGATACGCAGTATTTT. Translation: CAISPGTDTQYF.

This clonotype was seen ten or more times. CDR3 amino acids: CATSDPGQGADTQYF. The CDR3 DNA reads as TGTGCCACCAGTGACCCCGGACAGGGGGCAGATACGCAGTATTTT. The genes are TRBV24-1 and TRBJ2-3; 10 bases agree with TRBD1. J lost 4 bases, V lost 4 bases, and 4 bases had no gene match. The CDR3 contains 15 residues. CDR1 is KGHDR, CDR2 SFDVKD, per germline.

This clonotype was detected only a few times. V usage is TRBV10-3 and J usage is TRBJ2-4; tentative D call: TRBD1 (6 bases). The CDR3 covers 19 residues. Germline CDR1 is ENHRY and CDR2 is SYGVKD. V dropped 3 bases and J dropped 0 bases, with 21 bases sitting between them. The CDR3 nucleotides read TGTGCCATCAGTGATACGCGACGGGACATTAAATTAGCCAAAAACATTCAGTACTTC. It translates to CAISDTRRDIKLAKNIQYF.

This clonotype was recorded many times. The chain recombines TRBV7-2 with TRBJ2-5, with unresolved D. The germline CDR1 and CDR2 sequences are SGHTA and FQGNSA. The CDR3 totals 14 residues. Trimming left V 8 bases short and J 2 bases short, with 15 bases between. The CDR3 spells CASAMSGFQETQYF. The CDR3 nucleotides read TGTGCCAGCGCGATGTCAGGATTTCAAGAGACCCAGTACTTC.

This clonotype was seen only a few times. This chain joins TRBV7-9 and TRBJ2-5; D not resolved. The CDR3 sequence is 14 residues long. Trimming took off 4 bases at V and 5 bases at J, with 14 bases between the two ends. The germline gives CDR1 SEHNR, CDR2 FQNEAQ (reference sequence). In DNA form, the CDR3 reads TGTGCCAGCAGCTCTCAAATTCCTGAGGAGACCCAGTACTTC. Protein product: CASSSQIPEETQYF.

This clonotype showed up just a few times. The J gene is TRBJ1-4, the V gene TRBV29-1; the D is unclear. V dropped 6 bases and J dropped 8 bases, with 16 bases sitting between them. The CDR3 length is 13 residues. The germline V gene has CDR1 SQVTM and CDR2 ANQGSEA. The CDR3, as DNA: TGCAGCGTCGAATTTGGGGTGAAGGAAAAACTGTTTTTT. Residues: CSVEFGVKEKLFF.

V gene TRBV5-6 combines with J gene TRBJ2-7; D remains unclear. V dropped 7 bases and J dropped 0 bases, with 20 bases sitting between them. The CDR3 totals 16 residues. In germline, CDR1 is SGHDT, CDR2 YYEEEE. CDR3 loop: CASGPWLSWGSYEQYF. CDR3 DNA: TGTGCCAGCGGCCCCTGGCTTAGTTGGGGCTCCTACGAGCAGTACTTC.

V gene TRBV12-3 or TRBV12-4 combines with J gene TRBJ2-7, with 8 bases identical to TRBD1. The CDR3 contains 14 residues. J gave up 6 bases and V 5 bases, and 9 bases lay outside the gene matches. The CDR3 region has the DNA TGTGCCAGCAGTCGGGACAGGCTTTCTCCCGAGCAGTACTTC. This sequence encodes CASSRDRLSPEQYF.

This clonotype was counted at least ten times. This chain uses TRBV28 with TRBJ1-1; unclear D gene. Germline lookup yields CDR1 MDHEN and CDR2 SYDVKM. With 5 bases removed from V and 0 bases from J, the gap between germline ends came to 13 bases. CDR3 size: 15 residues. CDR3 region: CASSTLGRMNTEAFF. In DNA, the CDR3 is TGTGCCAGCAGTACACTAGGACGGATGAACACTGAAGCTTTCTTT.

This clonotype was observed at least ten times. The chain carries TRBV20-1 and TRBJ1-5; perhaps TRBD1 as D (5 bases). Germline CDR1 reads DFQATT; CDR2 reads SNEGSKA (reference sequence). This CDR3 has 14 residues. The ends were cut back, 1 base at V and 5 bases at J, with 12 bases in the middle. CDR3 in DNA: TGCAGTGCTAGAGGGGGACGGATGTATCAGCCCCAGCATTTT. Its protein is CSARGGRMYQPQHF.

This chain joins TRBV28 and TRBJ2-7, with TRBD1 matching over 7 bases. The V gene's germline CDR1 is MDHEN and CDR2 SYDVKM. The V and J ends lost 5 bases and 4 bases, in that order; junction bases with no gene match: 8. The CDR3 runs to 14 residues. CDR3 in amino acids: CASSPDRSGYEQYF. The DNA of the CDR3 is TGTGCCAGCAGTCCGGACAGGTCGGGGTACGAGCAGTACTTC.

This clonotype was counted a few times. The chain is built from TRBV29-1 and TRBJ2-5; 10 positions agree with TRBD2. CDR3 length equals 13 residues. J lost 5 bases, V lost 8 bases, and 8 bases had no gene match. Germline V gene lookup returns CDR1 SQVTM and CDR2 ANQGSEA. CDR3 DNA sequence: TGCAGCACCCCGGGACTAGCGTTGGAGACCCAGTACTTC. Amino acids: CSTPGLALETQYF.

The table lists this clonotype with a few counts. CDR3 region: CASSLGKLSGRIADTQYF. The DNA for the CDR3 is TGTGCCAGCAGCTTAGGCAAGCTTAGCGGGAGGATCGCAGATACGCAGTATTTT. The rearrangement links TRBV11-1 to TRBJ2-3; TRBD2 matches at 10 bases. With V trimmed by 1 base and J by 4 bases, 11 bases remained unmatched. Germline V gene data show CDR1 as SGHAT and CDR2 as FQDESV (reference sequence). The CDR3 runs to 18 residues.

In its sample, this clonotype was seen many times. The V call is TRBV20-1, the J call TRBJ1-1; D gene uncertain. The CDR3 consists of 17 residues. The germline CDR1 and CDR2 sequences are DFQATT and SNEGSKA (reference sequence). Trimming shortened V by 3 bases and J by 2 bases, and 22 bases separated the two germline ends. In DNA form, the CDR3 reads TGCAGTGCTAGTAGCAAGGCTTACGGAGCTTCTAACACTGAAGCTTTCTTT. Protein sequence: CSASSKAYGASNTEAFF.

The chain joins TRBV5-1 to TRBJ2-6, with no clear D. CDR3 size: 14 residues. The germline V gene encodes CDR1 SGHRS and CDR2 YFSETQ. V lost 2 bases and J 0 bases, leaving 3 bases between the germline ends. The CDR3 is CASSFLSGANVLTF. CDR3 sequence (DNA): TGCGCCAGCAGCTTTCTCTCTGGGGCCAACGTCCTGACTTTC.